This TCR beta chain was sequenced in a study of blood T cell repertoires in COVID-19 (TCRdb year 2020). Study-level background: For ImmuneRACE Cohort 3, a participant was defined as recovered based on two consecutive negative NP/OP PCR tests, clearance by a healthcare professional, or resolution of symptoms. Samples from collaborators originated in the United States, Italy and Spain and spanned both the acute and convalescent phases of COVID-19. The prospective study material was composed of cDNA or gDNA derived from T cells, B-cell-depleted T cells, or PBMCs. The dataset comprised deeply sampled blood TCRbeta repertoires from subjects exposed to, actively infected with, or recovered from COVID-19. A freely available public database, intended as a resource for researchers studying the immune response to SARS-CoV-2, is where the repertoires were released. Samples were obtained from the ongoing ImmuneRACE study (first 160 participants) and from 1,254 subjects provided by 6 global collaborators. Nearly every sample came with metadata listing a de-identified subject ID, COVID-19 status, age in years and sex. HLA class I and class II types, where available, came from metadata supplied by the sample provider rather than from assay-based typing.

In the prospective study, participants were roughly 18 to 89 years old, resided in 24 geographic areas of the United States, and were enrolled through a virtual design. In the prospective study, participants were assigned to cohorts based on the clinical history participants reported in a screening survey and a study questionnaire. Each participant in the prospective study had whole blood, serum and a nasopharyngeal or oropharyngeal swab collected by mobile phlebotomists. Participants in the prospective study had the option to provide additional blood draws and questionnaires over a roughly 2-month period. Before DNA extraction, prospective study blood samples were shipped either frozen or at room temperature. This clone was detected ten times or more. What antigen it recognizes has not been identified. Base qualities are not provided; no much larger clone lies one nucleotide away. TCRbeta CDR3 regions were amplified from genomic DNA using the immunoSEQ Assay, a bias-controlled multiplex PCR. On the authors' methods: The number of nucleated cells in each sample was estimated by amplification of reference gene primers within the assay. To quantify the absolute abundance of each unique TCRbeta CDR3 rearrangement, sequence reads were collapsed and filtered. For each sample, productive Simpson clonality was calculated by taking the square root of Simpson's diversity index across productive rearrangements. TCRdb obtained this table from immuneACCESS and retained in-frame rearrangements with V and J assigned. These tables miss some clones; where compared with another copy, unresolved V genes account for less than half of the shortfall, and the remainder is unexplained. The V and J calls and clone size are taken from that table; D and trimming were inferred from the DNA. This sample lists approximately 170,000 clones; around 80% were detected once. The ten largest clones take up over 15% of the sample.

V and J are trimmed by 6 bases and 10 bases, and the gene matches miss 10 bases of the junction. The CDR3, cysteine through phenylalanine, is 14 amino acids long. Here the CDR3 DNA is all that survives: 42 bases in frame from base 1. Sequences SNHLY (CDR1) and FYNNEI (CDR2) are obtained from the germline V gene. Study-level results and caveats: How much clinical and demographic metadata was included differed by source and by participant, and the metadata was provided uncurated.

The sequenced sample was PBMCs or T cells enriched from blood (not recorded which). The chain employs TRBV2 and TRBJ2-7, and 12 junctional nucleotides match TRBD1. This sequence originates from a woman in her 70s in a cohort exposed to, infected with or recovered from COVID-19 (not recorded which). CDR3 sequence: CASSGTGGDPLQYF. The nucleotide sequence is TGTGCCAGCAGCGGGACAGGGGGCGATCCCCTCCAGTACTTC.